The source of this T cell receptor beta chain is a study of shared clonotypes between healthy human individuals. Notes on the study in general: Generation probabilities of non-shared clonotypes were lower (relative to those shared by all four donors). The study drew on few donors, limiting represented genetic and exposure-history diversity.

Germline CDR1 MNHEY, CDR2 SMNVEV (reference sequence). V lost 5 bases to trimming and J lost 4 bases; unmatched junction nucleotides: 10. This CDR3 is built from 15 residues. Naive CD8 cells lacked CD45RO, underwent positive selection for CCR7 and left out terminally differentiated effector memory CD45RA+ cells. Concerning this clone itself: Its antigen is still unknown.

The data were produced by immunoSEQ multiplex PCR, yet TCRdb's version contains in-frame clones alone and is incomplete. The sample consists of some 2 million clones, around 96% of them appearing once. The source is a man in his late teens or twenties in good health. Sequencing input: naive CD8+ T cells sorted from blood. V is TRBV27 and J is TRBJ1-2; 7 bases are a match to TRBD1. This chain's CDR3 is CASSQIRDRTYGYTF. Here the CDR3 DNA reads TGTGCCAGCAGTCAAATCCGGGACAGAACCTATGGCTACACCTTC.